The TCR beta chain under discussion was sequenced for a study of shared clonotypes between healthy human individuals. V was cut by 5 bases and J by 1 base, with 15 bases left in between. Germline CDR1 is SGHAT and CDR2 is FQNNGV. The CDR3 runs 15 residues. Sequencing was performed with immunoSEQ multiplex PCR; in TCRdb, only in-frame clones are kept and a portion is missing. The data contain some 2,400,000 clones, around 95% of them singletons. The sequenced material came from naive CD4+ T cells sorted from blood. Subset defined: CD45RA+ positively selected. The clonotype was recovered from a man aged 18-30 years in good health. This chain connects TRBV11-2 to TRBJ2-7; tentatively, D is TRBD2 (6 bases). DNA of the CDR3: TGTGCCAGCAGCCCAGGGCCTGGGGGGTCCTACGAGCAGTACTTC. It yields the protein CASSPGPGGSYEQYF.